The T cell receptor beta chain under discussion was sequenced for a study of T cell clonality in common variable immunodeficiency. Whole-study findings and limits: Authors noted CVID clonality's cause needs subpopulation repertoire sequencing.

Caucasian heritage predominated among both patients and controls. Sequenced by immunoSEQ multiplex PCR; TCRdb stores in-frame clones only, minus some. Singletons are absent from the sample, which has more than 35,000 clones. The ends lost 0 bases at V and 4 bases at J; junction bases unmatched: 4. The germline V gene has CDR1 SGHNT and CDR2 YYREEE (reference sequence). The CDR3 length is 16 residues. This clone was counted ten times or more. The antigen is unknown. The observed sequence ends 3 residues before the CDR3 terminus, with the missing tail filled in from the germline J gene. The source of this sequence is a person between 18 and 70 years old in good health. The rearrangement joins TRBV5-4 to TRBJ2-1, with 10 bases fitting TRBD2. The sample consisted of peripheral blood mononuclear cells. CDR3 DNA (partial): TGTGCCAGCAGCTTGGCTAGCGGGAGATCTTACAATGAG. This sequence encodes CASSLASGRSYNE. In full, the CDR3 reads CASSLASGRSYNEQFF.